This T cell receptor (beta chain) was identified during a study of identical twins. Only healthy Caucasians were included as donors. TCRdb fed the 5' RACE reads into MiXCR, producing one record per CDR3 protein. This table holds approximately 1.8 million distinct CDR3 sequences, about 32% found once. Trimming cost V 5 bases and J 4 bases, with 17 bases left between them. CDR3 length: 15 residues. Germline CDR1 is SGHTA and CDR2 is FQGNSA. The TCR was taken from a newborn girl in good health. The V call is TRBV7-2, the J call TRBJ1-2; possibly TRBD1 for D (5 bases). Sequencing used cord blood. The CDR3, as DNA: TGTGCCAGCAGCGACAGTGGTTCGGGACTCTATGGCTACACCTTC. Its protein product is CASSDSGSGLYGYTF.